The entry below gives a single T cell receptor (beta chain) sequence along with its context. Antigen: not known. The V end was cut by 8 bases, the J end by 9 bases, with 20 bases between. The length of the CDR3 is 15 residues. The germline CDR1 and CDR2 sequences are LNHDA and SQIVND (reference sequence). This entry belongs to a study of cytomegalovirus exposure and HLA in healthy donors. Across the whole study: The approximately 670 first-cohort repertoires and the 110 or so validation repertoires shared the same platform, a later analysis reported.

Measured with immunoSEQ multiplex PCR; TCRdb has only the in-frame clones, and not every one. The data show 100,000 to 150,000 clones, with 90% to 95% seen just once and 1% to 1.5% held by the top ten. Overall study results and limits: Overall, about 160 TCR beta chains were annotated as cytomegalovirus-associated.

The chain recombines TRBV19 with TRBJ1-6, with D uncertain. The clonotype was recovered from a woman between 18 and 29 years old in good health and CMV-seronegative. Sequenced input: PBMCs. In DNA, the CDR3 is TGTGCCAGTTCCTATGGGAAGGAAGAGGGTTCACCCCTCCACTTT. It yields the protein CASSYGKEEGSPLHF.